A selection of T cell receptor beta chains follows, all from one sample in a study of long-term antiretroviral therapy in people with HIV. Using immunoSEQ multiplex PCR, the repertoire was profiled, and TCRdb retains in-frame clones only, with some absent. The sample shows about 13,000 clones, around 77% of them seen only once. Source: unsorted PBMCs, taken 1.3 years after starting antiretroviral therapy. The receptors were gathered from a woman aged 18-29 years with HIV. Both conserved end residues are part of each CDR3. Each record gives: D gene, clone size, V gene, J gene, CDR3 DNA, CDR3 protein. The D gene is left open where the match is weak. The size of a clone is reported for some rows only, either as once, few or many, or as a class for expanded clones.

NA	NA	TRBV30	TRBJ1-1	TGTGCCTGGAGTTGGGGATTGAACACTGAAGCTTTCTTT	CAWSWGLNTEAFF
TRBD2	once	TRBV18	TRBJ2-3	TGTGCCAGCTCACCATTGGTAGCGGGGGGACCTCTAGATACGCAGTATTTT	CASSPLVAGGPLDTQYF
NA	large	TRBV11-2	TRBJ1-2	TGTGCCAGCAGCCGTCCGGGATTTACTGGGGATGGCTACACCTTC	CASSRPGFTGDGYTF
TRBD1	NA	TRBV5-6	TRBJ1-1	TGTGCCAGCAGACAGGGGGGCGCTGAAGCTTTCTTT	CASRQGGAEAFF
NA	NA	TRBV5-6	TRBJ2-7	TGTGCCAGCAGCAAGAACCAGGGGTTCCGTCCCTACGAGCAGTACTTC	CASSKNQGFRPYEQYF
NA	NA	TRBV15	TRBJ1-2	TGTGCCACCAGCGCGGCCGGTCGCAGGGAGATTTATGGCTACACCTTC	CATSAAGRREIYGYTF
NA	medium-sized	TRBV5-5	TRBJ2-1	TGTGCCAGCAGCACCGAACCCTCACCCCAGCAGAGCTCCTACAATGAGCAGTTCTTC	CASSTEPSPQQSSYNEQFF
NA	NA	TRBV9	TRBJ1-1	TGTGCCAGCAGCTCCCCCCCACCGGGAGGGGACACTGAAGCTTTCTTT	CASSSPPPGGDTEAFF
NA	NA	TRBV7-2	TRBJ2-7	TGTGCCAGCAGCCCGCGGGGCGAGCAGTACTTC	CASSPRGEQYF
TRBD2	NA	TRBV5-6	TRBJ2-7	TGTGCCAGCACCTGGGGGTCTAGCGGGAACTACGAGCAGTACTTC	CASTWGSSGNYEQYF
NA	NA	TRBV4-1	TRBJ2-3	TGCGCCAGCAGCCCCTGGGACGGCGCTAGCACAGATACGCAGTATTTT	CASSPWDGASTDTQYF
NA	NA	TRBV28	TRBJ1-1	TGTGCCAGCAGTGGGTCGGGCAGTCCGAACACTGAAGCTTTCTTT	CASSGSGSPNTEAFF
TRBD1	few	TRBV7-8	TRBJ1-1	TGTGCCAGCAGCTTAGACAGGGGCCTTGAAGCTTTCTTT	CASSLDRGLEAFF
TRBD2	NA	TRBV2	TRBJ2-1	TGTGCCAGCAGTGAAGGACTAGCGGGAGCGTATGGGTATGAGCAGTTCTTC	CASSEGLAGAYGYEQFF
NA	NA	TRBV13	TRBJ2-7	TGTGCCAGCAGCTTAGATGGGACGATGTACGAGCAGTACTTC	CASSLDGTMYEQYF
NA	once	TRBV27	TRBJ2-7	TGTGCCAGCGGTGACTACGAGCAGTACTTC	CASGDYEQYF
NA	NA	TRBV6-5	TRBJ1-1	TGTGCCAGCAGTTACTCGAGTTGGAACACTGAAGCTTTCTTT	CASSYSSWNTEAFF
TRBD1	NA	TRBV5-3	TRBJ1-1	TGTGCCAGAAGCTCGGGGGGCCAGGGGGCGAATACTGAAGCTTTCTTT	CARSSGGQGANTEAFF
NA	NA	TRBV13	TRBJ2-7	TGTGCCAGCAAACTTAGGGGGTCCTCCTACGAGCAGTACTTC	CASKLRGSSYEQYF
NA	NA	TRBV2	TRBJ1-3	TGTGCCAGCAGTGAAGGTCTACCTTACTCTGGAAACACCATATATTTT	CASSEGLPYSGNTIYF
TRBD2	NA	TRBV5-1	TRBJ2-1	TGCGCCAGCAGCTACGGGACTACCTACAATGAGCAGTTCTTC	CASSYGTTYNEQFF
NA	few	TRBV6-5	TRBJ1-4	TGTGCCAGCAGTTACTCCCCTGCAACTAATGAAAAACTGTTTTTT	CASSYSPATNEKLFF
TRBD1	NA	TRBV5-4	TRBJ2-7	TGTGCCAGCAGCTCCGGGACAGGGGCGCCTGGCGAGCAGTACTTC	CASSSGTGAPGEQYF
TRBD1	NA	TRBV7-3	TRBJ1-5	TGTGCCAGCAGCTTAAAAGGGACAGGGGTAAATGGGAGCAATCAGCCCCAGCATTTT	CASSLKGTGVNGSNQPQHF
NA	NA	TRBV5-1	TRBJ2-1	TGCGCCAGCAGCCTTGTGCCGGGGCGGGAAAATGAGCAGTTCTTC	CASSLVPGRENEQFF
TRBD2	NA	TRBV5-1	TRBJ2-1	TGCGCCAGCAGCTTGGGCGGGGGGAGGAATCATGAGCAGTTCTTC	CASSLGGGRNHEQFF